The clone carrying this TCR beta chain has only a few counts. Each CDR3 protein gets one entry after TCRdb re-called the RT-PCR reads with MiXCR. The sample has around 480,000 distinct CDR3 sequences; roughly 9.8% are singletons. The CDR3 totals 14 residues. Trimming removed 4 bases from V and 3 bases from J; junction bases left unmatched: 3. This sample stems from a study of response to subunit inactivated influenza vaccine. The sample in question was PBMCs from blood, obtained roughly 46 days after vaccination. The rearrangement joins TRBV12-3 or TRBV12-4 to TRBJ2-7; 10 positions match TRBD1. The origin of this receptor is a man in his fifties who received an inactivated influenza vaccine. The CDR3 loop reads CASSWTGGVYEQYF. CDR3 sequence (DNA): TGTGCCAGCAGTTGGACAGGGGGTGTCTACGAGCAGTACTTC.